Listed below are T cell receptor beta chains from one sample, sequenced in a study of vaccination and CD4 T cells after COVID-19. TCRdb re-called the PCR reads with MiXCR, one entry per CDR3 protein. Here the sample spans 15,000 to 20,000 distinct CDR3 sequences, roughly half being singletons. No antigen is known for these receptors. The sequenced sample was CD4+ T cells from blood, cultured in vitro, obtained after SARS-CoV-2 vaccination. The source of these receptors is a human donor who had recovered from COVID-19. Both conserved end residues are part of each CDR3. Fields, in order: CDR3 protein, CDR3 DNA, CDR3 length, D gene, V gene, clone size, J gene. D genes are given only for firm matches. The size of a clone is reported for some rows only, either as once, few or many, or as a class for expanded clones.

CASSLDTGTNEQFF | TGTGCCAGCAGCTTAGACACAGGGACAAATGAGCAGTTCTTC | 14 | - | TRBV11-2 | - | TRBJ2-1
CSASWTDYEQYF | TGCAGTGCTAGTTGGACCGACTACGAGCAGTACTTC | 12 | - | TRBV20-1 | few | TRBJ2-7
CASQDSGAQETQYF | TGTGCCAGCCAAGATAGCGGGGCACAAGAGACCCAGTACTTC | 14 | TRBD2 | TRBV6-2/TRBV6-3 | - | TRBJ2-5
CASSPGQGAPGANVLTF | TGTGCCAGCAGCCCGGGACAGGGGGCGCCTGGGGCCAACGTCCTGACTTTC | 17 | TRBD1 | TRBV27 | - | TRBJ2-6
CASSSTQGATAFF | TGTGCCAGCAGCTCCACTCAGGGGGCGACTGCTTTCTTT | 13 | TRBD1 | TRBV7-8 | - | TRBJ1-1
CATSEDLGTDTQYF | TGTGCCACCTCCGAGGATCTGGGCACAGATACGCAGTATTTT | 14 | - | TRBV24-1 | - | TRBJ2-3
CASKTQGDQETQYF | TGTGCCAGCAAAACTCAGGGGGATCAAGAGACCCAGTACTTC | 14 | TRBD1 | TRBV7-2 | - | TRBJ2-5
CASSQDRARSSYNSPLHF | TGCGCCAGCAGCCAGGACAGGGCTAGGAGCTCCTATAATTCACCCCTCCACTTT | 18 | TRBD1 | TRBV4-1 | - | TRBJ1-6
CASSYARDRGTYEQYF | TGTGCCAGCAGTTACGCCCGGGACAGGGGGACCTACGAGCAGTACTTC | 16 | TRBD1 | TRBV6-5 | - | TRBJ2-7
CASRSRQGAFEQYF | TGTGCCAGCAGGAGCCGACAGGGTGCATTCGAGCAGTACTTC | 14 | TRBD1 | TRBV6-1 | few | TRBJ2-7
CASSPLASNEQFF | TGTGCCAGCAGCCCCCTGGCCTCCAATGAGCAGTTCTTC | 13 | - | TRBV7-7 | - | TRBJ2-1
CASSLVGAPDTQYF | TGTGCCAGCAGCTTGGTGGGTGCCCCAGATACGCAGTATTTT | 14 | - | TRBV7-2 | medium-sized | TRBJ2-3
CATSDFSSPTVQETQYF | TGTGCCACCAGTGATTTCTCTTCACCTACCGTACAAGAGACCCAGTACTTC | 17 | - | TRBV24-1 | few | TRBJ2-5
CSAPSRSGTYYEQYF | TGCAGTGCTCCTTCCAGGAGCGGCACCTACTACGAGCAGTACTTC | 15 | - | TRBV20-1 | few | TRBJ2-7
CASSLEVHRGRGEAFF | TGTGCCAGCAGCTTAGAGGTCCACAGGGGGCGCGGCGAAGCTTTCTTT | 16 | TRBD1 | TRBV11-2 | - | TRBJ1-1
CASSIRDRGWDSPLHF | TGTGCCAGCAGCATCCGGGACAGGGGGTGGGATTCACCCCTCCACTTT | 16 | TRBD1 | TRBV5-4 | - | TRBJ1-6
CASSYPGQLNTEAFF | TGTGCCAGCAGTTACCCGGGACAGCTGAACACTGAAGCTTTCTTT | 15 | TRBD1 | TRBV6-5 | - | TRBJ1-1
CASSFGTGNYGYTF | TGTGCCAGCAGCTTTGGCACAGGGAACTATGGCTACACCTTC | 14 | - | TRBV7-2 | - | TRBJ1-2
CASSPLPAHEQYF | TGTGCCAGCAGTCCACTCCCAGCCCACGAGCAGTACTTC | 13 | - | TRBV6-1 | - | TRBJ2-7
CSARTSSIQYF | TGCAGTGCTCGGACTAGCTCTATTCAGTACTTC | 11 | TRBD2 | TRBV20-1 | - | TRBJ2-4
CASGTGHNYGYTF | TGTGCCAGCGGAACAGGGCACAACTATGGCTACACCTTC | 13 | - | TRBV27 | - | TRBJ1-2
CASSQTGPSSYEQYF | TGTGCCAGCAGCCAAACTGGTCCGAGCTCCTACGAGCAGTACTTC | 15 | - | TRBV7-9 | - | TRBJ2-7
CASSQVGRTFREQYF | TGTGCCAGCAGCCAAGTGGGACGCACTTTCAGGGAGCAGTACTTC | 15 | - | TRBV14 | - | TRBJ2-7
CSARFASYNYEQYF | TGCAGTGCTAGATTTGCTAGCTATAACTACGAGCAGTACTTC | 14 | - | TRBV20-1 | few | TRBJ2-7
CASRAGTSNEQYFGPGTDTQYF | - | 22 | - | TRBV12-3/TRBV12-4 | - | TRBJ2-3
CSARDHLQPSGANVLTF | TGCAGTGCTAGAGATCACCTACAGCCCTCTGGGGCCAACGTCCTGACTTTC | 17 | - | TRBV20-1 | - | TRBJ2-6
CASSYSGLPDFGLAGKQFF | TGTGCCAGCAGTTACTCGGGCTTGCCCGACTTCGGACTAGCGGGAAAGCAGTTCTTC | 19 | TRBD2 | TRBV6-2/TRBV6-3 | - | TRBJ2-1
CSARRAQPGGNTIYF | TGCAGTGCTCGAAGGGCCCAACCTGGAGGAAACACCATATATTTT | 15 | - | TRBV20-1 | few | TRBJ1-3
CSVDLGYTGELFF | TGCAGCGTTGATCTAGGGTACACCGGGGAGCTGTTTTTT | 13 | - | TRBV29-1 | once | TRBJ2-2
CASSSAARDYGYTF | TGTGCCAGCAGCTCAGCCGCCAGGGACTATGGCTACACCTTC | 14 | - | TRBV7-3 | few | TRBJ1-2
CASSPPPYSSLHF | TGTGCCAGCAGCCCACCCCCCTATTCGTCCCTCCACTTT | 13 | - | TRBV7-2 | - | TRBJ1-6
CASSAHTDYEQYF | TGCGCCAGCAGTGCCCACACTGACTACGAGCAGTACTTC | 13 | - | TRBV10-1 | - | TRBJ2-7
CASSNLPPAGRDTEAFF | TGTGCCAGCTCGAACCTTCCCCCCGCAGGGCGGGACACTGAAGCTTTCTTT | 17 | - | TRBV18 | - | TRBJ1-1
CASSFLRQGTEAFF | TGTGCCAGCAGCTTTTTAAGACAGGGGACTGAAGCTTTCTTT | 14 | TRBD1 | TRBV7-9 | - | TRBJ1-1
CASSYGENTEAFF | TGTGCCAGCAGTTACGGCGAGAACACTGAAGCTTTCTTT | 13 | - | TRBV6-2/TRBV6-3 | - | TRBJ1-1
CASSSPRTMNTEAFF | TGTGCCAGCAGCTCCCCGCGGACGATGAACACTGAAGCTTTCTTT | 15 | - | TRBV11-3 | few | TRBJ1-1